The 14 T cell receptor beta chains given below trace back to one sample, sequenced in a study of Ad26.COV2.S vaccination and SARS-CoV-2 variants. Sequencing was performed with immunoSEQ multiplex PCR; in TCRdb, only in-frame clones are kept and a portion is missing. Among 400,000 to 500,000 clones, approximately 89% were seen once, and the ten largest hold 2.5%. Indicated treatment: some 20 received Ad26.COV2.S at low or high dose, single or two shots; 5 received placebo; per-sample allocation not given. Sampling was done on day 63 after the first vaccine or placebo injection. Sequenced material: peripheral blood, taken in a trial of Ad26.COV2.S vaccine versus placebo. These receptors were obtained from a person aged 18-60 years who received the Ad26.COV2.S COVID-19 vaccine or a placebo.

The rearrangement joins TRBV11-1 to TRBJ2-1, with unresolved D. Trimming shortened V by 1 base and J by 7 bases, and 8 bases separated the two germline ends. CDR3 length: 13 amino acids. Germline CDR1 SGHAT, CDR2 FQDESV (reference sequence). The CDR3 DNA sequence: TGTGCCAGCAGCTTAGATAAAGGGAATGAGCAGTTCTTC. It encodes CASSLDKGNEQFF.

The chain recombines TRBV5-1 with TRBJ2-5; 8 positions match TRBD2. Trimming took 3 bases from V and 4 from J; bases not matched to a gene: 8. The V gene's germline CDR1 is SGHRS and CDR2 YFSETQ. The CDR3 sequence is 15 residues long. CDR3 nucleotide sequence: TGCGCCAGCAGCTCCCCCGGGGGGGTTGGAGAGACCCAGTACTTC. This encodes CASSSPGGVGETQYF.

The chain links TRBV11-3 to TRBJ2-2; a possible D gene is TRBD1 (6 bases). V was pared by 5 bases and J by 7 bases, with 17 bases between. This CDR3 is 15 amino acids long. Germline-derived CDR1 and CDR2 are SGHNT and YENEEA. DNA of the CDR3: TGTGCCAGCAGCCCGGGTCACACAGGGTTCGGGGAGCTGTTTTTT. Translating gives CASSPGHTGFGELFF.

CDR3: CASSGSPVETQYF. For the CDR3, the DNA is TGTGCCAGCAGTGGATCCCCGGTGGAGACCCAGTACTTC. The chain employs TRBV9 and TRBJ2-5; no reliable D call. Germline V lookup: CDR1 SGDLS, CDR2 YYNGEE. The CDR3 covers 13 residues. The V and J ends lost 5 bases and 5 bases respectively, with 13 bases between them.

The CDR3 protein is CASSLEGGRAYEQYF. The CDR3, as DNA: TGTGCCAGCAGCTTAGAGGGCGGCCGAGCCTACGAGCAGTACTTC. V gene TRBV11-2 combines with J gene TRBJ2-7; D remains ambiguous. This CDR3 region has 15 residues. Germline values: CDR1 SGHAT, CDR2 FQNNGV. Trimming removed 0 bases from V and 2 bases from J, with 11 bases in between.

J is TRBJ2-7 and V is TRBV9, with TRBD2 matching 7 bases. J was trimmed by 12 bases and V by 1 base; bases with no gene match: 4. The CDR3 contains 11 residues. The V gene's germline CDR1 is SGDLS and CDR2 YYNGEE. The CDR3 DNA follows: TGTGCCAGCAGCGTACGGGGGGAATGGTACGTC. Its translation: CASSVRGEWYV.

The count of this clone is one. As DNA, the CDR3 is TGCAGCGTTCAAATAGCGGGGAACACCGGGGAGCTGTTTTTT. It specifies CSVQIAGNTGELFF. The chain uses TRBV29-1 and TRBJ2-2, with 7 bases aligning to TRBD2. V lost 5 bases and J lost 1; bases outside the gene matches: 4. The CDR3 covers 14 residues. Germline lookup yields CDR1 SQVTM and CDR2 ANQGSEA.

This rearrangement joins TRBV28 to TRBJ2-6; D perhaps matches TRBD2 (6 bases). Trimming took off 6 bases at V and 0 bases at J, with 15 bases between the two ends. The CDR3 is 17 residues long. Germline V gene data show CDR1 as MDHEN and CDR2 as SYDVKM. The CDR3 reads CASRRPGADSGANVLTF. CDR3 bases: TGTGCCAGCAGACGGCCGGGAGCCGACTCTGGGGCCAACGTCCTGACTTTC. Drawing the rest from reference TRBV28 and TRBJ2-6, the complete variable domain is DVKVTQSSRYLVKRTGEKVFLECVQDMDHENMFWYRQDPGLGLRLIYFSYDVKMKEKGDIPEGYSVSREKKERFSLILESASTNQTSMYLCASRRPGADSGANVLTFGAGSRLTVL.

The chain combines TRBV2 with TRBJ1-2; 7 bases match TRBD1. The CDR3 consists of 14 residues. Losses at the gene ends were 6 bases for V and 5 bases for J; bases not matched to a gene: 9. Germline V gene lookup returns CDR1 SNHLY and CDR2 FYNNEI. In DNA form, the CDR3 reads TGTGCCAGCAGGGGAAGGACAGGAGATTATGGCTACACCTTC. Translating gives CASRGRTGDYGYTF. The full variable domain, completed using reference TRBV2 and TRBJ1-2, is EPEVTQTPSHQVTQMGQEVILRCVPISNHLYFYWYRQILGQKVEFLVSFYNNEISEKSEIFDDQFSVERPDGSNFTLKIRSTKLEDSAMYFCASRGRTGDYGYTFGSGTRLTVV.

This sequence joins TRBV11-1 and TRBJ1-1; no clear D gene. V was shortened by 6 bases and J by 5 bases, with 7 bases between the two germline ends. Germline V gene data show CDR1 as SGHAT and CDR2 as FQDESV (reference sequence). The length of the CDR3 is 11 residues. The CDR3 protein is CASRVGTEAFF. The CDR3 region has the DNA TGTGCCAGCAGGGTAGGAACTGAAGCTTTCTTT.

The DNA for the CDR3 is TGTGCCAGCAGTGAAGCCCTGGGGAGGGGTTCCTACGAGCAGTACGTC. Translation gives CASSEALGRGSYEQYV. J is TRBJ2-7 and V is TRBV2; 7 bases agree with TRBD2. The CDR3 runs to 16 residues. The V gene's germline CDR1 is SNHLY and CDR2 FYNNEI. V gave up 0 bases and J gave up 1 base; unmatched junction bases: 6.

The chain uses TRBV14 and TRBJ1-4; D is undetermined. The V gene lost 2 bases and the J gene lost 2 bases, with 12 bases spanning the gap. The germline V gene encodes CDR1 SGHDN and CDR2 FVKESK. The CDR3 spans 16 residues. The CDR3 nucleotides read TGTGCCAGCAGCCAATTTCCGGAGTTCACTAATGAAAAACTGTTTTTT. It codes for CASSQFPEFTNEKLFF.

This clone showed up just once. This chain joins TRBV4-3 and TRBJ2-1; D assignment may be TRBD1 or TRBD2 (5 bases each). The V end was cut by 0 bases, the J end by 5 bases, with 14 bases between. This CDR3 spans 16 amino acids. CDR1 is LGHNA and CDR2 is YSLEER in the germline V gene. The DNA of the CDR3 is TGCGCCAGCAGCCAAGATAGGCAGGGAGTTAACAATGAGCAGTTCTTC. It encodes CASSQDRQGVNNEQFF.

This rearrangement joins TRBV19 to TRBJ1-1, with D possibly matching TRBD1 (5 bases). The germline gives CDR1 LNHDA, CDR2 SQIVND (reference sequence). Trimming stripped 0 bases from V and 11 bases from J, with 13 bases between. The CDR3 totals 13 residues. The CDR3 nucleotides read TGTGCCAGTAGTATAGACCTATGGGGCGGGGCTTTCTTT. As protein: CASSIDLWGGAFF.